The 4 T cell receptor beta chains below all came from one sample that was sequenced in a study of monozygotic twins with inflammatory bowel disease (dated by TCRdb to about 2019). Library preparation was by 5' RACE. Instrument on record: Illumina HiSeq 2500. TCRdb reprocessed the reads and assigns one entry to each CDR3 protein sequence, leaving out DNA. The sample has 110,000 to 150,000 distinct CDR3 sequences on record. The biggest ten clones account for 1% to 1.5% of the sample. The sample was blood. Receptor source: a human donor with ulcerative colitis or Crohn's disease, or a healthy co-twin of an affected twin (not recorded which).

This chain connects TRBV19 to TRBJ1-5; there is no DNA to check the TCRdb D call of TRBD1. CDR3 length: 14 amino acids. Germline-derived CDR1 and CDR2 are LNHDA and SQIVND (reference sequence). CDR3 residues: CASTGTGGNHPQHF. Combining the CDR3 with reference TRBV19 and TRBJ1-5 gives the whole variable domain DGGITQSPKYLFRKEGQNVTLSCEQNLNHDAMYWYRQDPGQGLRLIYYSQIVNDFQKGDIAEGYSVSREKKESFPLTVTSAQKNPTAFYLCASTGTGGNHPQHFGDGTRLSIL.

The J gene is TRBJ2-7, the V gene TRBV7-9. Germline CDR1 SEHNR, CDR2 FQNEAQ (reference sequence). The CDR3 loop spans 14 amino acids. CDR3 protein: CASSASGKSYEQYF.

V is TRBV29-1 and J is TRBJ2-5; the TRBD1 assignment by TCRdb is unverifiable without DNA. The CDR3 has 12 residues. The germline V gene has CDR1 SQVTM and CDR2 ANQGSEA. CDR3 amino acids: CSVEQGEETQYF.

This chain joins TRBV4-3 and TRBJ2-5; lacking DNA, the TRBD1 call made by TCRdb goes unchecked. CDR1 and CDR2 (germline): LGHNA, YSLEER. The CDR3 contains 16 residues. CDR3 residues: CASSRTGTGNVETQYF.